The 18 T cell receptor beta chains in this list originate from one sample, sequenced in a study of T cell repertoires in cytomegalovirus infection. TCRdb redid the calling of the reads with MiXCR, one entry per CDR3 protein. The table shows around 530,000 distinct CDR3 sequences, with around 27% occurring only once. The sample comprised PBMCs. The source of these receptors is a human donor in good health (CMV status not recorded). Some clones in this sample may be carry-over from other donors' samples.

This clonotype has just a few counts. The V and J genes are TRBV6-2 or TRBV6-3 and TRBJ1-2; no definite D call. The V gene lost 5 bases and the J gene lost 2 bases, with 15 bases spanning the gap. The CDR3 runs to 15 residues. CDR1 is MNHEY, CDR2 SVGEGT, per germline. The CDR3 DNA is TGTGCCAGCAGTCACCTCGAGAAGTGGAACTATGGCTACACCTTC. As protein: CASSHLEKWNYGYTF.

The chain couples TRBV4-3 to TRBJ2-7; the D gene is possibly TRBD2 (6 bases). Trimming pared 1 base from V and 2 bases from J, leaving 12 bases between. CDR1 and CDR2 (germline): LGHNA, YSLEER. The CDR3 is 15 amino acids. CDR3 loop: CASSQGWDSPYEQYF. The CDR3, as DNA: TGCGCCAGCAGCCAAGGGTGGGACTCCCCCTACGAGCAGTACTTC.

V and J are TRBV15 and TRBJ1-4, with 7 bases that match TRBD1. CDR1 and CDR2 (germline): LNHNV, YYDKDF (reference sequence). With V trimmed by 2 bases and J by 7 bases, 4 bases remained unmatched. The length of the CDR3 is 14 residues. The CDR3 loop reads CATSRSGQSEKLFF. The CDR3, as DNA: TGTGCCACCAGCAGATCGGGACAGTCTGAAAAACTGTTTTTT.

The sample holds many counts of this clonotype. This sequence joins TRBV7-2 and TRBJ1-3; a possible D gene is TRBD1 (6 bases). This CDR3 has 14 amino acids. CDR1 is SGHTA and CDR2 is FQGNSA in the germline V gene. The ends were cut back, 1 base at V and 3 bases at J, with 7 bases in the middle. The CDR3 loop is CASSLGGLGNTIYF. The CDR3 nucleotides read TGTGCCAGCAGCTTAGGGGGGCTTGGAAACACCATATATTTT.

This clonotype was seen only a few times. The V call is TRBV7-6, the J call TRBJ2-1; TRBD1 matches 8 bases. The CDR3 covers 13 residues. V dropped 4 bases and J dropped 8; count of bases not matched to a gene: 4. Germline V gene data show CDR1 as SGHVS and CDR2 as FNYEAQ. Here the CDR3 DNA reads TGTGCCAGCAGCTCTCAGGGGGCTGATGAGCAGTTCTTC. It translates to CASSSQGADEQFF. Supplemented by reference TRBV7-6 and TRBJ2-1, the full variable domain reads GAGVSQSPRYKVTKRGQDVALRCDPISGHVSLYWYRQALGQGPEFLTYFNYEAQQDKSGLPNDRFSAERPEGSISTLTIQRTEQRDSAMYRCASSSQGADEQFFGPGTRLTVL.

CDR3 amino acids: CASSTLAGGGVAEQFF. CDR3 sequence (DNA): TGTGCCAGCAGCACTCTAGCGGGAGGGGGCGTAGCTGAGCAGTTCTTC. The V gene is TRBV11-2, the J gene TRBJ2-1; 12 bases align to TRBD2. V was clipped by 5 bases and J by 9 bases; unmatched bases: 11. Germline values: CDR1 SGHAT, CDR2 FQNNGV. The CDR3 sequence is 16 residues long.

The V gene is TRBV7-8, the J gene TRBJ2-6; D remains unclear. Trimming pared 5 bases from V and 0 bases from J, leaving 8 bases between. The CDR3 covers 15 residues. Germline loops: CDR1 SGHVS, CDR2 FQNEAQ. CDR3 in DNA: TGTGCCAGCAGCGCGCGGTTCTCTGGGGCCAACGTCCTGACTTTC. It yields the protein CASSARFSGANVLTF. The variable domain in full, with the rest retrieved from reference TRBV7-8 and TRBJ2-6, is GAGVSQSPRYKVAKRGQDVALRCDPISGHVSLFWYQQALGQGPEFLTYFQNEAQLDKSGLPSDRFFAERPEGSVSTLKIQRTQQEDSAVYLCASSARFSGANVLTFGAGSRLTVL.

In DNA, the CDR3 is TGTGCCAGCAGCCCCTCGGGACAGGGGGCCGGACGGGGTGAAAAACTGTTTTTT. Its translation is CASSPSGQGAGRGEKLFF. The chain employs TRBV7-1 and TRBJ1-4; 12 nucleotides line up with TRBD1. TRBV7-1 counts as an open reading frame of uncertain function. V dropped 5 bases and J dropped 7; count of bases not matched to a gene: 14. The CDR3 extends over 18 amino acids.

The chain carries TRBV24-1 and TRBJ2-2, with TRBD2 identical over 10 bases. The V gene's germline CDR1 is KGHDR and CDR2 SFDVKD. With 5 bases clipped from V and 4 bases from J, the junction kept 3 bases outside the gene matches. The CDR3 covers 15 residues. The CDR3 spells CATSALAGVTGELFF. The CDR3 DNA sequence: TGTGCCACCAGTGCTCTAGCGGGAGTCACCGGGGAGCTGTTTTTT.

The sample holds many counts of this clonotype. The chain employs TRBV7-2 and TRBJ2-7; TRBD2 matches at 8 bases. Germline assignment: CDR1 SGHTA and CDR2 FQGNSA. The CDR3 runs to 16 residues. The J segment lost 6 bases and the V segment lost 2 bases, leaving 12 bases of the junction unmatched. This chain's CDR3 is CASSLISGTSFPEQYV. CDR3 in DNA: TGTGCCAGCAGCTTAATTAGTGGGACTAGTTTCCCCGAGCAGTACGTC.

This clonotype came up many times. This chain uses TRBV27 with TRBJ1-2; no clear D. The ends were cut back, 6 bases at V and 2 bases at J, with 10 bases in the middle. CDR3 size: 13 residues. Germline loops: CDR1 MNHEY, CDR2 SMNVEV (reference sequence). The CDR3 loop is CASSLSRNYGYTF. Here the CDR3 DNA reads TGTGCCAGCAGCTTAAGCAGAAACTATGGCTACACCTTC.

This clonotype was seen only a few times. CDR3 DNA: TGTGCCATCAGCTACAGACAGGGAAGTGAAGCTTTCTTT. Translation: CAISYRQGSEAFF. The V and J genes are TRBV10-3 and TRBJ1-1; 7 bases agree with TRBD1. V lost 6 bases, J lost 7 bases, and 8 bases stayed unmatched. The CDR3 is 13 amino acids. Germline V gene lookup returns CDR1 ENHRY and CDR2 SYGVKD.

This chain uses TRBV24-1 with TRBJ2-1; 7 nucleotides match TRBD2. This CDR3 is built from 16 residues. Germline values: CDR1 KGHDR, CDR2 SFDVKD. V dropped 0 bases and J dropped 4; count of bases not matched to a gene: 5. CDR3 amino acids: CATSDLSGNGYNEQFF. DNA of the CDR3: TGTGCCACCAGTGATTTGAGCGGGAATGGGTACAATGAGCAGTTCTTC.

In its sample, this clonotype was seen a few times. V is TRBV28 and J is TRBJ1-2; perhaps TRBD1 as D (5 bases). The V end lost 5 bases, the J end lost 8 bases, and 15 bases lay between the germline ends. This CDR3 spans 13 amino acids. Germline loops: CDR1 MDHEN, CDR2 SYDVKM. The CDR3 here is CASSSQGRRGYTF. CDR3 DNA: TGTGCCAGCAGTAGCCAGGGACGTCGAGGCTACACCTTC.

At least ten counts were recorded for this clonotype. This chain connects TRBV18 to TRBJ1-1; 7 positions agree with TRBD1. This CDR3 comprises 14 residues. Germline V gene lookup returns CDR1 KGHSH and CDR2 LQKENI. Trimming cost V 4 bases and J 5 bases; bases outside gene matches: 7. The CDR3 bases are TGTGCCAGCTCACAAGACAGGGTAGGAACTGAAGCTTTCTTT. Protein sequence: CASSQDRVGTEAFF.

The chain recombines TRBV7-8 with TRBJ2-1; D not resolved. The length of the CDR3 is 12 residues. Germline CDR1 and CDR2: SGHVS and FQNEAQ. Trimming stripped 7 bases from V and 7 bases from J, with 11 bases between. The CDR3 spells CASTRTQNEQFF. The CDR3 DNA reads as TGTGCCAGCACCAGAACCCAAAATGAGCAGTTCTTC.

The rearrangement uses TRBV6-6 and TRBJ2-3; no clear D. V was clipped by 4 bases and J by 5 bases, with 10 bases between them. This CDR3 contains 13 residues. Per germline, CDR1 MNHNY and CDR2 SVGAGI (reference sequence). The DNA for the CDR3 is TGTGCCAGCAGTTTTAGGGCCGGAGATACGCAGTATTTT. As protein: CASSFRAGDTQYF.

This clonotype has at least ten counts. This sequence joins TRBV7-2 and TRBJ2-1; 8 bases fit TRBD1. The CDR3 runs to 17 residues. CDR1 is SGHTA and CDR2 is FQGNSA in the germline V gene. Trimming removed 5 bases from V and 7 bases from J; junction bases left unmatched: 16. The CDR3 spells CASSPSPGQGPRNEQFF. CDR3 bases: TGTGCCAGCAGCCCCTCACCCGGACAGGGACCGCGGAATGAGCAGTTCTTC.